Ten or more counts support the clone carrying this T cell receptor (beta chain). Its antigen remains unidentified. The sample is drawn from a study of T cells in Graves' hyperthyroidism and ophthalmopathy. The wider study: Once the initial diagnosis was made, peripheral blood was obtained before any treatment.

RNA transcripts yielded amplified TCR beta CDR3 regions. A set of HTBI primers served as the primers for a first-round RT-PCR of the TCR CDR3. Via MiXCR, TCRdb re-called the multiplex PCR reads, giving one row per CDR3 protein. This sample yields more than 150,000 distinct CDR3 sequences, of which over 15% are seen a single time; 25% to 35% belongs to the top ten. This CDR3 is built from 15 residues. Germline V gene lookup returns CDR1 MDHEN and CDR2 SYDVKM. The ends lost 2 bases at V and 6 bases at J; junction bases unmatched: 5. General study points: The model predicted ophthalmopathy a median around 6 months before onset.

This TCR derives from a woman aged 45-59 years with Graves' hyperthyroidism. Sequenced sample: blood. J is TRBJ2-1 and V is TRBV28, with 9 bases fitting TRBD1. In nucleotides, the CDR3 is TGTGCCAGCAGTTTAAGGGGACAGGGTGGCAATGAGCAGTTCTTC. Encoded protein: CASSLRGQGGNEQFF.